This TCR beta chain emerged from a study of identifying expanded T cells in peripheral blood. Clones were read by immunoSEQ multiplex PCR, and TCRdb kept only the in-frame ones, dropping some. The table lists around 100,000 clones, about 91% of them singletons, with roughly 13% in the top ten. About this clone: Its specificity is not known.

Study-wide results and limits: About 1.2 clones differed between technical replicates, versus around 15 and 18 over time.

Losses at the gene ends were 5 bases for V and 9 bases for J; bases not matched to a gene: 10. Germline CDR1 and CDR2: SGHVS and FNYEAQ. The CDR3 runs 16 residues. The receptor's source is a person aged 18 to 70 in good health. The chain links TRBV7-6 to TRBJ2-1, with 13 bases aligning to TRBD2. The specimen sequenced was blood. For the CDR3, the DNA is TGTGCCAGCAGCAAATCGACTAGCGGGGGGCGGAGTGAGCAGTTCTTC. Its translation: CASSKSTSGGRSEQFF. The variable domain in full, completed from reference TRBV7-6 and TRBJ2-1, reads GAGVSQSPRYKVTKRGQDVALRCDPISGHVSLYWYRQALGQGPEFLTYFNYEAQQDKSGLPNDRFSAERPEGSISTLTIQRTEQRDSAMYRCASSKSTSGGRSEQFFGPGTRLTVL.